This T cell receptor beta chain was obtained from a study of shared clonotypes between healthy human individuals. Per germline, CDR1 LNHDA and CDR2 SQIVND (reference sequence). The CDR3 has 15 residues. Trimming removed 6 bases at V and 3 bases at J, with 15 bases between. Profiled with immunoSEQ multiplex PCR; TCRdb holds only in-frame clones, not every one. The repertoire holds 2 million to 2.5 million clones, approximately 95% seen once, with 0.1% to 0.15% in the top ten. Input material: naive CD4+ T cells sorted from blood. The subset: CD45RA+ positively selected. The chain employs TRBV19 and TRBJ1-3; maybe TRBD1 (6 bases). This receptor was obtained from a man younger than 35 in good health. CDR3: CASRTTGRSGNTIYF. The DNA of the CDR3 is TGTGCCAGTAGAACCACAGGGAGAAGTGGAAACACCATATATTTT.